Listed below are T cell receptor beta chains from one sample, sequenced in a study of blood T cell repertoires in COVID-19. Some clones are missing from TCRdb's copy, which holds only in-frame ones; the method was immunoSEQ multiplex PCR. Among about 43,000 clones listed, more than 80% were seen once. Sequencing was performed on peripheral blood. Receptor source: a man aged 55 to 70 with active COVID-19. Both conserved end residues are part of each CDR3. A D gene is named only where the DNA matches it firmly. Size is omitted from some rows. Given values are once, few, many or a class for expanded clones.

>TRBJ1-1|TRBD1|13|NA|TRBV10-2
CAVGQGQGAEAFF
TGCGCCGTCGGACAGGGACAGGGGGCTGAAGCTTTCTTT
>TRBJ2-5|TRBD2|16|few|TRBV19
CASSILPSGSGGTQYF
TGTGCCAGTAGTATTCTTCCTAGCGGGAGTGGTGGGACCCAGTACTTC
>TRBJ1-1|TRBD1|14|NA|TRBV6-5
CASRLGQGLGEAFF
TGTGCCAGCAGGCTAGGACAGGGTTTAGGTGAAGCTTTCTTT
>TRBJ2-7|TRBD1|15|NA|TRBV27
CASSVTGTGTYEQYF
TGTGCCAGCAGTGTAACCGGGACAGGGACCTACGAGCAGTACTTC
>TRBJ2-5|TRBD2|18|NA|TRBV18
CASSPPVRRTSGKETQYF
TGTGCCAGCTCACCCCCGGTGCGGCGGACTAGCGGGAAAGAGACCCAGTACTTC
>TRBJ2-1|NA|17|NA|TRBV24-1
CATSDPTLAYSYNEQFF
TGTGCCACCAGTGACCCTACTCTAGCGTACTCCTACAATGAGCAGTTCTTC
>TRBJ2-7|NA|11|NA|TRBV7-2
CASTGGEEQYF
TGTGCCAGCACCGGAGGAGAGGAGCAGTACTTC
>TRBJ1-1|NA|13|NA|TRBV25-1
CASSGSGNTEAFF
TGTGCCAGCAGTGGTTCCGGGAACACTGAAGCTTTCTTT
>TRBJ1-5|TRBD1|15|few|TRBV7-9
CASSLGGTGAQPQHF
TGTGCCAGCAGCTTAGGGGGGACAGGGGCTCAGCCCCAGCATTTT
>TRBJ2-3|TRBD2|15|NA|TRBV2
CASSPTSGRTDTQYF
TGTGCCAGCAGTCCGACTAGCGGGAGGACAGATACGCAGTATTTT
>TRBJ2-3|TRBD2|15|NA|TRBV9
CASSERDYYTDTQYF
TGTGCCAGCAGCGAAAGGGACTACTACACAGATACGCAGTATTTT
>TRBJ1-6|NA|13|NA|TRBV6-5
CASSYGANSPLHF
TGTGCCAGCAGTTACGGGGCCAATTCACCCCTCCACTTT
>TRBJ1-2|NA|12|NA|TRBV7-9
CASSLTERGYTF
TGTGCCAGCAGCTTAACAGAACGAGGCTACACCTTC
>TRBJ2-1|TRBD2|15|once|TRBV18
CASSPGLAGAGEQFF
TGTGCCAGCTCCCCCGGACTAGCGGGAGCCGGTGAGCAGTTCTTC
>TRBJ2-1|TRBD2|14|NA|TRBV6-5
CASSYGTSGSKQFF
TGTGCCAGCAGTTACGGGACTAGCGGGAGCAAGCAGTTCTTC
>TRBJ2-6|NA|17|NA|TRBV6-1
CASSEIIGGSGANVLTF
TGTGCCAGCAGTGAAATAATCGGGGGTTCTGGGGCCAACGTCCTGACTTTC
>TRBJ2-1|NA|17|few|TRBV28
CASSLVSNVGGRNEQFF
TGTGCCAGCAGTTTAGTGAGTAATGTGGGAGGACGGAATGAGCAGTTCTTC
>TRBJ2-1|TRBD2|15|NA|TRBV30
CAWNPASGRANEQFF
TGTGCCTGGAACCCGGCTAGCGGGAGGGCGAATGAGCAGTTCTTC
>TRBJ2-1|TRBD2|14|NA|TRBV6-6
CASTSPSGINEQFF
TGTGCCAGCACCTCCCCTAGCGGGATCAATGAGCAGTTCTTC
>TRBJ1-5|TRBD1|15|NA|TRBV5-1
CASSLGTGGPQPQHF
TGCGCCAGCAGCTTGGGGACAGGGGGCCCTCAGCCCCAGCATTTT
>TRBJ1-1|TRBD1|19|NA|TRBV18
CASSPRQGGQGSLGTEAFF
TGTGCCAGCTCACCCCGCCAGGGCGGACAGGGGTCGCTGGGAACTGAAGCTTTCTTT
>TRBJ1-4|NA|13|NA|TRBV2
CASSGSSNEKLFF
TGTGCCAGCAGTGGGAGTTCTAATGAAAAACTGTTTTTT
>TRBJ1-6|NA|13|NA|TRBV6-5
CASSQGSHSPLHF
TGTGCCAGCAGCCAGGGCTCCCATTCACCCCTCCACTTT
>TRBJ1-3|NA|15|NA|TRBV19
CASSIDVRSGNTIYF
TGTGCCAGTAGTATAGACGTCCGCTCTGGAAACACCATATATTTT
>TRBJ2-5|TRBD1|13|NA|TRBV30
CAWGRQGVETQYF
TGTGCCTGGGGCCGACAGGGTGTGGAGACCCAGTACTTC
>TRBJ1-2|NA|18|NA|TRBV4-1
CASTDRRQGTERNYGYTF
TGCGCCAGCACTGACCGTCGTCAGGGGACGGAAAGGAACTATGGCTACACCTTC
>TRBJ2-7|TRBD2|16|NA|TRBV5-4
CASSLYASGSPWEQYF
TGTGCCAGCAGCTTGTATGCTAGCGGATCCCCTTGGGAGCAGTACTTC
>TRBJ1-4|NA|13|NA|TRBV5-1
CASSQVVNEKLFF
TGCGCCAGCAGCCAAGTAGTTAATGAAAAACTGTTTTTT
>TRBJ1-2|NA|13|once|TRBV7-8
CASSFGVYDGYTF
TGTGCCAGCAGCTTCGGGGTGTATGATGGCTACACCTTC
>TRBJ2-1|NA|17|NA|TRBV1
CTSSQGEGDRGINEQFF
TGCACCAGCAGCCAAGGGGAAGGCGACAGGGGGATAAATGAGCAGTTCTTC
>TRBJ2-2|TRBD2|17|NA|TRBV5-4
CASSRRMAGDLAGELFF
TGTGCCAGCAGCCGGAGGATGGCGGGAGATTTGGCCGGGGAGCTGTTTTTT
>TRBJ1-4|NA|12|NA|TRBV30
CAWSVLSEKLFF
TGTGCCTGGAGTGTACTAAGTGAAAAACTGTTTTTT